Presented here are 23 T cell receptor beta chains from one specimen sequenced in a study of blood T cell repertoires in COVID-19. The protocol was immunoSEQ multiplex PCR, while the TCRdb copy is restricted to in-frame clones and leaves out a portion. There are about 140,000 clones in the sample; roughly 87% occur only once, and 1.5% to 2% lies in the top ten. The sequenced material came from peripheral blood. These receptor sequences come from a man in his sixties or seventies with acute or convalescent COVID-19.

This rearrangement joins TRBV5-6 to TRBJ2-7; unclear D gene. The germline gives CDR1 SGHDT, CDR2 YYEEEE. The CDR3 totals 11 residues. The germline V and J ends were trimmed by 2 bases and 5 bases, with 5 bases remaining between them. The CDR3 DNA reads as TGTGCCAGCAGCTTCCTCCACGAGCAGTACTTC. Amino acids: CASSFLHEQYF.

This clone was seen a handful of times. The rearrangement uses TRBV9 and TRBJ2-3, with D tentatively TRBD2 (7 bases). The germline V and J ends were trimmed by 3 bases and 0 bases, with 14 bases remaining between them. The CDR3 contains 16 residues. CDR1 is SGDLS and CDR2 is YYNGEE in the germline V gene. DNA for the CDR3: TGTGCCAGCAGCGCGGGTGGGGGGGCTAGCACAGATACGCAGTATTTT. This gives the protein CASSAGGGASTDTQYF. Full variable domain (rest looked up from reference TRBV9 and TRBJ2-3): DSGVTQTPKHLITATGQRVTLRCSPRSGDLSVYWYQQSLDQGLQFLIQYYNGEERAKGNILERFSAQQFPDLHSELNLSSLELGDSALYFCASSAGGGASTDTQYFGPGTRLTVL.

The rearrangement links TRBV5-5 to TRBJ1-1; maybe TRBD1 (5 bases). Germline values: CDR1 SGHKS, CDR2 YYEKEE (reference sequence). CDR3 length: 13 residues. The V and J ends lost 1 base and 7 bases respectively, with 11 bases between them. CDR3 sequence reads: CASSLSGEGEAFF. The CDR3 coding sequence is TGTGCCAGCAGCTTGTCGGGGGAGGGTGAAGCTTTCTTT.

The chain employs TRBV6-1 and TRBJ1-1, with D perhaps TRBD1 (5 bases). The length of the CDR3 is 16 residues. V lost 2 bases and J lost 1, with 14 bases in between. Germline CDR1 reads MNHNS; CDR2 reads SASEGT. This chain's CDR3 is CASSELLTVGNTEAFF. DNA of the CDR3: TGTGCCAGCAGTGAACTGTTGACAGTCGGGAACACTGAAGCTTTCTTT.

This chain links TRBV7-9 with TRBJ2-5; 7 positions match TRBD1. Germline V gene sequence: CDR1 SEHNR, CDR2 FQNEAQ (reference sequence). The V gene end was trimmed by 0 bases and the J gene end by 5 bases; junction bases not matched to a gene: 3. The CDR3 spans 14 residues. The CDR3 nucleotides are TGTGCCAGCAGCTTAGCAGGGGGCCGTGAGACCCAGTACTTC. Its translation: CASSLAGGRETQYF.

In regard to this clone: Other DNA sequences in this specimen translate into the identical CDR3. The genes are TRBV7-2 and TRBJ1-4, with D perhaps TRBD1 (5 bases). The CDR3 contains 14 residues. Germline V CDR1 and CDR2: SGHTA, FQGNSA. V gave up 3 bases and J gave up 3 bases, with 8 bases separating them. The CDR3 here is CASSFGGSNEKLFF. For the CDR3, the DNA is TGTGCCAGCAGCTTTGGGGGGTCTAATGAAAAACTGTTTTTT.

The J gene is TRBJ1-2, the V gene TRBV19; the D gene is possibly TRBD1 (5 bases). V was shortened by 4 bases and J by 6 bases, with 12 bases between the two germline ends. CDR3 length: 13 residues. CDR1 is LNHDA and CDR2 is SQIVND in the germline V gene (reference sequence). This CDR3 reads CASSSRGRHGYTF. For the CDR3, the DNA is TGTGCCAGTAGTAGTAGGGGCAGGCATGGCTACACCTTC.

This clone has just a few counts. This chain connects TRBV7-9 to TRBJ2-1, with D unresolved. V lost 5 bases and J lost 1, with 21 bases in between. The germline gives CDR1 SEHNR, CDR2 FQNEAQ (reference sequence). This CDR3 spans 18 amino acids. The CDR3 nucleotides are TGTGCCAGCAGCCGCCCGCCAAAAAGCCCGAAGTCCTACAATGAGCAGTTCTTC. This sequence encodes CASSRPPKSPKSYNEQFF.

The chain joins TRBV6-5 to TRBJ1-6; no reliable D call. CDR3 size: 14 residues. From germline, CDR1 is MNHEY and CDR2 SVGAGI. With 3 bases removed from V and 7 bases from J, the gap between germline ends came to 10 bases. CDR3 sequence (DNA): TGTGCCAGCAGTTATGAGGGAGGGAATTCACCCCTCCACTTT. It is translated as CASSYEGGNSPLHF.

V gene TRBV6-5 combines with J gene TRBJ1-5; 9 nucleotides match TRBD1. The V segment lost 4 bases and the J segment 2 bases; nucleotides outside the gene matches: 3. The CDR3 has 15 residues. Germline values: CDR1 MNHEY, CDR2 SVGAGI. CDR3 sequence (DNA): TGTGCCAGCAGTTTACAGGGGGCTGGCAATCAGCCCCAGCATTTT. Translation gives CASSLQGAGNQPQHF.

V is TRBV7-9 and J is TRBJ2-5; TRBD2 aligns across 8 bases. In germline, CDR1 is SEHNR, CDR2 FQNEAQ (reference sequence). The CDR3 has 13 residues. J gave up 4 bases and V 5 bases, and 3 bases lay outside the gene matches. CDR3 residues: CASSPGGPETQYF. The CDR3 DNA follows: TGTGCCAGCAGCCCGGGGGGGCCAGAGACCCAGTACTTC.

This chain joins TRBV12-3 or TRBV12-4 and TRBJ1-2; TRBD1 agrees at 9 bases. J lost 9 bases, V lost 3 bases, and 5 bases had no gene match. The CDR3 contains 13 residues. In DNA form, the CDR3 reads TGTGCCAGCAGTTTCCCGGGACAGGGAAGCTACACCTTC. Its protein is CASSFPGQGSYTF.

This clone was observed once. The rearrangement links TRBV14 to TRBJ1-2; D is unclear. Germline CDR1 reads SGHDN; CDR2 reads FVKESK. The CDR3 contains 15 residues. The ends were cut back, 1 base at V and 0 bases at J, with 9 bases in the middle. CDR3 sequence reads: CASSQGETPNYGYTF. The CDR3 DNA follows: TGTGCCAGCAGCCAAGGCGAGACTCCTAACTATGGCTACACCTTC. The full variable domain, completed using reference TRBV14 and TRBJ1-2, is EAGVTQFPSHSVIEKGQTVTLRCDPISGHDNLYWYRRVMGKEIKFLLHFVKESKQDESGMPNNRFLAERTGGTYSTLKVQPAELEDSGVYFCASSQGETPNYGYTFGSGTRLTVV.

The chain joins TRBV6-5 to TRBJ2-1; 8 bases are shared with TRBD2. CDR3 size: 15 residues. The germline CDR1 and CDR2 sequences are MNHEY and SVGAGI. V shed 6 bases and J 7 bases; nucleotides not matched to a gene: 11. The DNA of the CDR3 is TGTGCCAGCAGGTCACCGGGACTAGATGGGAATGAGCAGTTCTTC. Translating gives CASRSPGLDGNEQFF.

Only one count was recorded for this clone. The CDR3 loop is CASSLAGTSGIQETQYF. The CDR3 nucleotides read TGTGCCAGCAGTTTAGCCGGGACTAGCGGTATCCAAGAGACCCAGTACTTC. The chain employs TRBV28 and TRBJ2-5, with 11 bases lining up with TRBD2. The CDR3 covers 17 residues. Germline assignment: CDR1 MDHEN and CDR2 SYDVKM. V dropped 2 bases and J dropped 1; count of bases not matched to a gene: 6.

This chain uses TRBV2 with TRBJ1-2, with 7 bases fitting TRBD1. CDR3 length: 13 amino acids. Trimming cost V 6 bases and J 7 bases; bases outside gene matches: 8. Germline V gives CDR1 SNHLY, CDR2 FYNNEI. The CDR3 protein is CASSGTADSGYTF. CDR3 coding DNA: TGTGCCAGCAGCGGGACAGCTGACTCTGGCTACACCTTC.

The CDR3 coding sequence is TGTGCCAGCAGGGGGGGCCAAGAGACCCAGTACTTC. It translates to CASRGGQETQYF. V is TRBV2 and J is TRBJ2-5; possible D gene TRBD2, 6 bases. This CDR3 spans 12 amino acids. Germline V gene data show CDR1 as SNHLY and CDR2 as FYNNEI. V was pared by 6 bases and J by 1 base, with 6 bases between.

This chain uses TRBV29-1 with TRBJ1-1; TRBD1 is a possible D gene (5 bases). The CDR3 is made up of 11 amino acids. CDR1 is SQVTM, CDR2 ANQGSEA, per germline. V was shortened by 7 bases and J by 4 bases, with 10 bases between the two germline ends. In DNA, the CDR3 is TGCAGCGGGAGGGGAGTCACTGAAGCTTTCTTT. The encoded protein is CSGRGVTEAFF. Full variable domain (remainder filled in from reference TRBV29-1 and TRBJ1-1): SAVISQKPSRDICQRGTSLTIQCQVDSQVTMMFWYRQQPGQSLTLIATANQGSEATYESGFVIDKFPISRPNLTFSTLTVSNMSPEDSSIYLCSGRGVTEAFFGQGTRLTVV.

The chain uses TRBV11-3 and TRBJ2-5, with TRBD2 identical over 8 bases. The germline V gene has CDR1 SGHNT and CDR2 YENEEA. J was trimmed by 5 bases and V by 5 bases; bases with no gene match: 4. The CDR3 has 13 amino acids. In DNA form, the CDR3 reads TGTGCCAGCAGCCTCCGGGGGGGGGAGACCCAGTACTTC. Translating it yields CASSLRGGETQYF.

With respect to this clone: The sample holds other DNA sequences that translate to the same CDR3. The V gene is TRBV3-1 (or the pseudogene TRBV3-2), the J gene TRBJ1-3, with TRBD1 identical over 7 bases. The CDR3 is made up of 14 amino acids. V trimming: 4 bases; J trimming: 2 bases; junction bases outside the gene matches: 2. CDR1 is LGHDT, CDR2 YNNKEL, per germline (reference sequence). In nucleotides, the CDR3 is TGTGCCAGCAGCCCCGGGACAGCTGGAAACACCATATATTTT. Encoded protein: CASSPGTAGNTIYF.

The rearrangement uses TRBV15 and TRBJ1-5; 8 bases fit TRBD1. The CDR3 covers 16 residues. V shed 3 bases, J shed 2 bases, and the junction held 6 bases outside the gene matches. The germline V gene encodes CDR1 LNHNV and CDR2 YYDKDF (reference sequence). CDR3 bases: TGTGCCACCAGCAGGGGCAGGGGGCGGGGCAATCAGCCCCAGCATTTT. It is translated as CATSRGRGRGNQPQHF.

The genes are TRBV4-2 and TRBJ2-1; possible D gene TRBD1, 6 bases. This CDR3 is built from 16 residues. Per germline, CDR1 LGHNA and CDR2 YNFKEQ. The V end lost 0 bases, the J end lost 1 base, and 10 bases lay between the germline ends. Written as DNA, the CDR3 is TGTGCCAGCAGCCAAGACCACACAGGGTCCTACAATGAGCAGTTCTTC. It translates to CASSQDHTGSYNEQFF.

The V and J genes are TRBV7-3 and TRBJ1-4; D gene uncertain. The V gene lost 0 bases and the J gene lost 7 bases, with 15 bases spanning the gap. CDR3 length: 16 amino acids. CDR1 and CDR2 from the germline V gene are SGHTA and FQGTGA. The DNA for the CDR3 is TGTGCCAGCAGCTTAACTGGGCAGATTGAGGGTGAAAAACTGTTTTTT. Translated, it gives CASSLTGQIEGEKLFF.